The 23 T cell receptor beta chains listed next were all sequenced from one sample in a study of Ad26.COV2.S vaccination and SARS-CoV-2 variants. Specified treatment: approximately 18 received Ad26.COV2.S at low or high dose, single or two shots; roughly 5 received placebo; per-sample allocation not given. Collection of samples fell on day 63 after the first vaccine or placebo injection. The method was immunoSEQ multiplex PCR; TCRdb's version includes in-frame clones alone and lacks a portion of them. The sample has 410,000 or so clones, approximately 90% seen once; the top ten hold 12%. The sample in question was peripheral blood, obtained in a trial of Ad26.COV2.S vaccine versus placebo. These TCRs come from a person between 18 and 60 years old who received the Ad26.COV2.S COVID-19 vaccine or a placebo.

This chain joins TRBV6-7 and TRBJ2-2; TRBD1 might be the D (6 bases). TRBV6-7 has ORF status, its function being uncertain. The CDR3 spans 17 residues. V dropped 4 bases and J dropped 0 bases, with 15 bases sitting between them. The CDR3 DNA follows: TGTGCCAGCAGTTCGAAAGACAGGCCTACGAACACCGGGGAGCTGTTTTTT. Amino acid sequence: CASSSKDRPTNTGELFF.

This clone showed up just once. The chain has TRBV5-1 and TRBJ2-1; 8 nucleotides agree with TRBD2. Unmatched junction bases numbered 5, after V lost 5 bases and J lost 7 bases. CDR1 and CDR2 (germline): SGHRS, YFSETQ. The CDR3 has 13 residues. The CDR3 nucleotides are TGCGCCAGCAGTGGACTAGCCCTTAATGAGCAGTTCTTC. Amino acid sequence: CASSGLALNEQFF.

The table lists this clone with a count of one. For the CDR3, the DNA is TGTGCCAGTAGTATAGCGCAGGGGGAGACCCAGTACTTC. It is translated as CASSIAQGETQYF. The gene calls are TRBV19 and TRBJ2-5, with a tentative D call TRBD1 (6 bases). Germline lookup yields CDR1 LNHDA and CDR2 SQIVND (reference sequence). The CDR3 totals 13 residues. V was cut by 1 base and J by 5 bases, with 8 bases left in between.

The chain links TRBV2 to TRBJ2-2; unclear D gene. Germline V gene sequence: CDR1 SNHLY, CDR2 FYNNEI. The V and J ends lost 4 bases and 2 bases respectively, with 11 bases between them. The length of the CDR3 is 15 residues. CDR3 nucleotide sequence: TGTGCCAGCAGTGGGACGGGCCTCAACACCGGGGAGCTGTTTTTT. Residues: CASSGTGLNTGELFF.

Comments on this clone: The same CDR3 also results from other DNA sequences found in this sample. The genes are TRBV5-1 and TRBJ2-7; the D gene is possibly TRBD2 (6 bases). CDR3 length: 13 residues. Per the germline V gene, CDR1 is SGHRS and CDR2 is YFSETQ. V was cut by 4 bases and J by 3 bases, with 11 bases left in between. Here the CDR3 DNA reads TGCGCCAGCAGCCTTGGACTAAACTACGAGCAGTACTTC. Translation: CASSLGLNYEQYF.

The chain employs TRBV5-4 and TRBJ1-2; maybe TRBD1 (6 bases). The CDR3 extends over 13 amino acids. The germline V gene has CDR1 SGHNT and CDR2 YYREEE (reference sequence). The germline V and J ends were trimmed by 2 bases and 5 bases, with 10 bases remaining between them. The CDR3 is CASSLQGRYGYTF. The CDR3 DNA is TGTGCCAGCAGCTTACAGGGTAGATATGGCTACACCTTC.

The rearrangement joins TRBV7-8 to TRBJ2-6; D ambiguous. In germline, CDR1 is SGHVS, CDR2 FQNEAQ. Trimming left V 1 base short and J 0 bases short, with 13 bases between. CDR3 length equals 18 residues. In nucleotides, the CDR3 is TGTGCCAGCAGCTTAGATTTGGCCAGATACTCTGGGGCCAACGTCCTGACTTTC. Amino acids: CASSLDLARYSGANVLTF.

The chain carries TRBV10-3 and TRBJ2-1, with 7 bases that match TRBD2. The CDR3 has 13 residues. Germline CDR1 is ENHRY and CDR2 is SYGVKD. The J segment lost 6 bases and the V segment lost 4 bases, leaving 3 bases of the junction unmatched. CDR3 residues: CAISGAGTNEQFF. DNA of the CDR3: TGTGCCATCAGTGGAGCGGGAACCAATGAGCAGTTCTTC.

This chain connects TRBV5-1 to TRBJ1-3; no clear D gene. The CDR3 has 12 residues. V was cut by 6 bases and J by 0 bases, with 4 bases left in between. Per germline, CDR1 SGHRS and CDR2 YFSETQ. The CDR3 here is CASKDSGNTIYF. The CDR3 region has the DNA TGCGCCAGCAAGGACTCTGGAAACACCATATATTTT.

The V call is TRBV6-2 or TRBV6-3, the J call TRBJ2-7; possibly TRBD1 or TRBD2 for D (5 bases each). This CDR3 has 15 residues. Germline CDR1 MNHEY, CDR2 SVGEGT. V lost 4 bases, J lost 2 bases, and 15 bases lay in between. The CDR3 spells CASSFRGEGPYEQYF. The CDR3 DNA reads TGTGCCAGCAGTTTCCGGGGTGAGGGGCCCTACGAGCAGTACTTC.

This clone was observed once. This chain uses TRBV6-5 with TRBJ2-7; TRBD2 agrees at 11 bases. This CDR3 comprises 16 residues. Germline trimming cut 2 bases from V and 3 bases from J; bases unmatched to any gene: 6. Germline V gene data show CDR1 as MNHEY and CDR2 as SVGAGI. The DNA of the CDR3 is TGTGCCAGCAGTTACAGGCTAGCGGGAGGCAACTACGAGCAGTACTTC. It is translated as CASSYRLAGGNYEQYF.

The rearrangement joins TRBV9 to TRBJ2-1; 9 bases align to TRBD2. The V gene end was trimmed by 2 bases and the J gene end by 3 bases; junction bases not matched to a gene: 6. Germline V CDR1 and CDR2: SGDLS, YYNGEE. The length of the CDR3 is 16 residues. CDR3 DNA: TGTGCCAGCAGCGTGACCCGCGGGAGGGTCTACAATGAGCAGTTCTTC. Protein sequence: CASSVTRGRVYNEQFF.

The CDR3 region has the DNA TGTGCCACCAGTGATCCTACAGGGGGAGAGACCCAGTACTTC. Its protein product is CATSDPTGGETQYF. The genes are TRBV24-1 and TRBJ2-5; 8 bases fit TRBD1. The CDR3 contains 14 residues. In germline, CDR1 is KGHDR, CDR2 SFDVKD. The V gene end was trimmed by 3 bases and the J gene end by 4 bases; junction bases not matched to a gene: 3.

The chain recombines TRBV27 with TRBJ2-3; 9 positions match TRBD2. The CDR3 spans 17 residues. CDR1 and CDR2 (germline): MNHEY, SMNVEV (reference sequence). Losses at the gene ends were 4 bases for V and 4 bases for J; bases not matched to a gene: 12. This chain's CDR3 is CASSSIAGEGLADTQYF. The CDR3 nucleotides read TGTGCCAGCAGTTCTATAGCGGGAGAAGGGTTGGCAGATACGCAGTATTTT.

The chain couples TRBV5-1 to TRBJ2-3; 7 bases align to TRBD1. Germline-derived CDR1 and CDR2 are SGHRS and YFSETQ. With 4 bases clipped from V and 2 bases from J, the junction kept 10 bases outside the gene matches. CDR3 length equals 16 residues. CDR3 sequence reads: CASSKGTVADTDTQYF. DNA of the CDR3: TGCGCCAGCAGCAAAGGGACAGTCGCGGACACAGATACGCAGTATTTT.

The chain couples TRBV7-2 to TRBJ1-5; maybe TRBD1 (5 bases). This CDR3 has 14 amino acids. Germline loops: CDR1 SGHTA, CDR2 FQGNSA. The ends were cut back, 5 bases at V and 3 bases at J, with 11 bases in the middle. The CDR3 nucleotides read TGTGCCAGCAGCGAACCGGGACTCAATCAGCCCCAGCATTTT. Translating it yields CASSEPGLNQPQHF.

V is TRBV6-5 and J is TRBJ2-3; a weak D match, TRBD1 (5 bases). This CDR3 is built from 13 residues. From germline, CDR1 is MNHEY and CDR2 SVGAGI. The germline V and J ends were trimmed by 5 bases and 2 bases, with 8 bases remaining between them. In DNA, the CDR3 is TGTGCCAGCAGTCGGACACACACAGATACGCAGTATTTT. This translates into CASSRTHTDTQYF.

This chain joins TRBV19 and TRBJ2-7; 12 positions agree with TRBD2. The CDR3 contains 16 residues. Trimming took 4 bases from V and 4 from J; bases not matched to a gene: 8. CDR1 is LNHDA, CDR2 SQIVND, per germline (reference sequence). CDR3 loop: CASSTRLAGAGYEQYF. The CDR3 DNA is TGTGCCAGTAGTACAAGACTAGCGGGAGCTGGTTACGAGCAGTACTTC.

In DNA, the CDR3 is TGTGCCAGCTCACCAGCCGAAGGAAACACCATATATTTT. Encoded protein: CASSPAEGNTIYF. The J gene is TRBJ1-3, the V gene TRBV18, with unresolved D. Germline loops: CDR1 KGHSH, CDR2 LQKENI. CDR3 length equals 13 residues. Between the trimmed V and J ends, which lost 2 bases and 4 bases, there was a span of 6 bases. The variable domain in full, with the rest retrieved from reference TRBV18 and TRBJ1-3, is NAGVMQNPRHLVRRRGQEARLRCSPMKGHSHVYWYRQLPEEGLKFMVYLQKENIIDESGMPKERFSAEFPKEGPSILRIQQVVRGDSAAYFCASSPAEGNTIYFGEGSWLTVV.

This rearrangement joins TRBV6-6 to TRBJ1-2; unclear D gene. The CDR3 length is 11 residues. CDR1 MNHNY and CDR2 SVGAGI come from the germline V gene (reference sequence). V lost 6 bases, J lost 3 bases, and 5 bases lay in between. This CDR3 reads CASSQDYGYTF. Here the CDR3 DNA reads TGTGCCAGCAGCCAGGACTATGGCTACACCTTC.

This chain links TRBV30 with TRBJ2-5; D is uncertain. Deletions cut 1 base from V and 5 bases from J, with 11 bases between. The CDR3 has 13 residues. Germline V gene sequence: CDR1 GTSNPN, CDR2 SVGIG (reference sequence). CDR3 in amino acids: CAWSGGASETQYF. Written as DNA, the CDR3 is TGTGCCTGGAGTGGTGGTGCTTCGGAGACCCAGTACTTC.

The V call is TRBV6-6, the J call TRBJ2-7; TRBD1 agrees at 9 bases. J gave up 3 bases and V 6 bases, and 6 bases lay outside the gene matches. The CDR3 runs 14 residues. The V gene's germline CDR1 is MNHNY and CDR2 SVGAGI (reference sequence). The CDR3 sequence is CASRRDRVLYEQYF. The DNA for the CDR3 is TGTGCCAGCAGGAGGGACAGGGTACTCTACGAGCAGTACTTC.

The chain couples TRBV7-9 to TRBJ2-3, with 7 bases identical to TRBD2. The CDR3 spans 19 residues. The germline V gene has CDR1 SEHNR and CDR2 FQNEAQ (reference sequence). With 1 base clipped from V and 0 bases from J, the junction kept 13 bases outside the gene matches. CDR3 residues: CASSLVSVWEGPSTDTQYF. The CDR3 DNA reads TGTGCCAGCAGCTTAGTGTCGGTGTGGGAGGGCCCCAGCACAGATACGCAGTATTTT.